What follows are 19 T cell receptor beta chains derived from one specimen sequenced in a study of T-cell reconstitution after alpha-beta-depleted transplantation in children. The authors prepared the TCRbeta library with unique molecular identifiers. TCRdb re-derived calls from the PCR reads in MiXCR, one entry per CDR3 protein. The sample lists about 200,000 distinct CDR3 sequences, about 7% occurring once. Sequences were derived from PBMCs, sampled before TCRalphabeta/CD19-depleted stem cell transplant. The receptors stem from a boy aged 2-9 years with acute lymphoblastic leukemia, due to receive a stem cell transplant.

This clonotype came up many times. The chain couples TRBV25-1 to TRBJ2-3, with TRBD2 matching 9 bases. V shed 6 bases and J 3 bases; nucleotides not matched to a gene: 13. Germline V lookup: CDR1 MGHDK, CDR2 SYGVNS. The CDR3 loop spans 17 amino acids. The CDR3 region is CASSDSYSGGSTDTQYF. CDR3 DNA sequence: TGTGCCAGCAGCGATTCTTATAGCGGGGGATCGACAGATACGCAGTATTTT. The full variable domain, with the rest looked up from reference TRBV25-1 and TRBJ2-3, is EADIYQTPRYLVIGTGKKITLECSQTMGHDKMYWYQQDPGMELHLIHYSYGVNSTEKGDLSSESTVSRIRTEHFPLTLESARPSHTSQYLCASSDSYSGGSTDTQYFGPGTRLTVL.

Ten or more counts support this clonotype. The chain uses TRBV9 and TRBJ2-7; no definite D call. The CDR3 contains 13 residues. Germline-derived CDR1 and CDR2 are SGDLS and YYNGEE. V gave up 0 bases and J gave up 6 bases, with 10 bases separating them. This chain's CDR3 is CASSVESWGEQYF. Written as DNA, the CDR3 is TGTGCCAGCAGCGTAGAGTCTTGGGGCGAGCAGTACTTC.

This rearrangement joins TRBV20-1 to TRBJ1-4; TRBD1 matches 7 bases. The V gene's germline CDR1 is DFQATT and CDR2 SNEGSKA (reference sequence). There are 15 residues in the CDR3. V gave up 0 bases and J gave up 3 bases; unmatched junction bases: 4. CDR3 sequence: CSARDEGAPNEKLFF. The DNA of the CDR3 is TGCAGTGCTAGAGATGAGGGGGCTCCTAATGAAAAACTGTTTTTT.

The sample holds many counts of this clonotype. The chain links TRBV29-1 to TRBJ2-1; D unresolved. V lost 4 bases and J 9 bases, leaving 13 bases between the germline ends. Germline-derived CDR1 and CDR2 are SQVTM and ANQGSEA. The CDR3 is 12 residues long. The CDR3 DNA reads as TGCAGCGTTGGGCGACTCCAAAGTGAGCAGTTCTTC. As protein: CSVGRLQSEQFF.

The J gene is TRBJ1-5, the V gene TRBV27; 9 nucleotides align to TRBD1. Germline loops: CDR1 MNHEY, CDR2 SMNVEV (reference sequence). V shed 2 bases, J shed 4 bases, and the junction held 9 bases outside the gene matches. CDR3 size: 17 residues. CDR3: CASSLHPGQGLNQPQHF. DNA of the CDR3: TGTGCCAGCAGTTTACATCCGGGACAGGGCTTAAATCAGCCCCAGCATTTT.

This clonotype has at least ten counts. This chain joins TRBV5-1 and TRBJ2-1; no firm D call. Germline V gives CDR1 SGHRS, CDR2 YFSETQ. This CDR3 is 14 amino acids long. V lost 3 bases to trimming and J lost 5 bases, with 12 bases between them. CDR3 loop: CASSSRVLHNEQFF. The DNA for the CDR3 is TGCGCCAGCAGCTCCCGGGTCCTACACAATGAGCAGTTCTTC.

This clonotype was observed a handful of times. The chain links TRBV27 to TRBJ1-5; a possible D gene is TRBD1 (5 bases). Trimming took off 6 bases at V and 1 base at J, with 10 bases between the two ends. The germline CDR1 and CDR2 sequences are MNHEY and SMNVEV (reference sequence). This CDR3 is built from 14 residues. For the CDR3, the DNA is TGTGCCAGCAGCCCCAGGGTAAGCAATCAGCCCCAGCATTTT. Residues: CASSPRVSNQPQHF.

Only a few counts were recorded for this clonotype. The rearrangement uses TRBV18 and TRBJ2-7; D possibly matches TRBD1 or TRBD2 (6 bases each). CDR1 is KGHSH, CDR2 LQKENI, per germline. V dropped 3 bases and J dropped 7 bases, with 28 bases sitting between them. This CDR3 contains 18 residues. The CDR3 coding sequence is TGTGCCAGCTCACCTTGGAATATAGGGGGACTGCCGAGTAGGGAGCAGTACTTC. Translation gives CASSPWNIGGLPSREQYF.

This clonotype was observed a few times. CDR3 protein: CSHRQGMNTEAFF. In nucleotides, the CDR3 is TGCAGCCACAGGCAGGGGATGAACACTGAAGCTTTCTTT. This chain links TRBV20-1 with TRBJ1-1; TRBD1 might be the D (6 bases). Germline V CDR1 and CDR2: DFQATT, SNEGSKA (reference sequence). This CDR3 spans 13 amino acids.

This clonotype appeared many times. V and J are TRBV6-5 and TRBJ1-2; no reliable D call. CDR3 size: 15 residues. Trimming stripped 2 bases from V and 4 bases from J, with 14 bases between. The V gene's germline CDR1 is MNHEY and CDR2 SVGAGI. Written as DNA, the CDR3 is TGTGCCAGCAGTTACGACTCTCGGGTCCCCTATGGCTACACCTTC. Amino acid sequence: CASSYDSRVPYGYTF.

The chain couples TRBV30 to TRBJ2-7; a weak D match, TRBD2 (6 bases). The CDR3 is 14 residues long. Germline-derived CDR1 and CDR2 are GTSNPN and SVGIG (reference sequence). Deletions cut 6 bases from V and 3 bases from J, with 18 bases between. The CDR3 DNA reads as TGTGCCTGCCGAGTACGGGAGAGGTTCTACGAGCAGTACTTC. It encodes CACRVRERFYEQYF.

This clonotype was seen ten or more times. CDR3 nucleotide sequence: TGCAGTGCTAGCTTGACTTACCAAGAGACCCAGTACTTC. Translating it yields CSASLTYQETQYF. This chain links TRBV20-1 with TRBJ2-5; D gene unclear. The CDR3 length is 13 residues. CDR1 DFQATT and CDR2 SNEGSKA come from the germline V gene (reference sequence). The V gene lost 3 bases and the J gene lost 0 bases, with 8 bases spanning the gap.

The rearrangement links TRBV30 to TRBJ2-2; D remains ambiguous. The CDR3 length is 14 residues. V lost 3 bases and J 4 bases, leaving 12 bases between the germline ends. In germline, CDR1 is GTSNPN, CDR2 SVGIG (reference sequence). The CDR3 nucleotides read TGTGCCTGGAGAAGACTGGCAGCCACCGGGGAGCTGTTTTTT. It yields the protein CAWRRLAATGELFF.

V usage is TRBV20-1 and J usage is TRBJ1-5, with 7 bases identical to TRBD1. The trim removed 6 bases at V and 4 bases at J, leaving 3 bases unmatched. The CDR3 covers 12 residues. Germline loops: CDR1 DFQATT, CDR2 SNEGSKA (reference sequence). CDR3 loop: CSASTGNQPQHF. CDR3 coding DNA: TGCAGTGCGTCGACAGGGAATCAGCCCCAGCATTTT.

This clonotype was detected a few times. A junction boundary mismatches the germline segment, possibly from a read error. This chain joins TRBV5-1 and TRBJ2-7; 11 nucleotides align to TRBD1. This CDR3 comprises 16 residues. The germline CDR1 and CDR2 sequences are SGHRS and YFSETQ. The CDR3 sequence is CASSLGRDRGAYEQSF. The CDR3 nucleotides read TGCGCCAGCAGCTTGGGACGGGACAGGGGGGCCTACGAGCAGTCCTTC.

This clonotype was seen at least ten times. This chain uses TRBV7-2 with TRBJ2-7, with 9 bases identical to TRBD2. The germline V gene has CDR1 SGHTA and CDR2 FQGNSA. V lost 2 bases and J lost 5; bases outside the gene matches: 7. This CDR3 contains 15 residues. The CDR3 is CASSLNPAGGDEQYF. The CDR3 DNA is TGTGCCAGCAGCTTAAATCCAGCGGGAGGTGACGAGCAGTACTTC. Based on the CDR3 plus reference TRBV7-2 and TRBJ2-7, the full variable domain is GAGVSQSPSNKVTEKGKDVELRCDPISGHTALYWYRQSLGQGLEFLIYFQGNSAPDKSGLPSDRFSAERTGGSVSTLTIQRTQQEDSAVYLCASSLNPAGGDEQYFGPGTRLTVT.

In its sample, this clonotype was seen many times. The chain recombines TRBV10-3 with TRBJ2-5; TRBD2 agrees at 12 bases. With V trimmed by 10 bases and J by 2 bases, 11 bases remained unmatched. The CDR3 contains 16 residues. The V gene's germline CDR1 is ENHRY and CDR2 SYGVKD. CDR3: CATSFRTSGEQETQYF. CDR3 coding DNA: TGTGCCACCTCCTTTAGGACTAGCGGGGAGCAAGAGACCCAGTACTTC.

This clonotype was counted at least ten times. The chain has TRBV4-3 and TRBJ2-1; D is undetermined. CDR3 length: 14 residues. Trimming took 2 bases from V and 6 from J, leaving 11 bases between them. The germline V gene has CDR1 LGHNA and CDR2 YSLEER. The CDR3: CASSQSRLANEQFF. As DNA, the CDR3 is TGCGCCAGCAGCCAAAGTAGGCTGGCCAATGAGCAGTTCTTC.

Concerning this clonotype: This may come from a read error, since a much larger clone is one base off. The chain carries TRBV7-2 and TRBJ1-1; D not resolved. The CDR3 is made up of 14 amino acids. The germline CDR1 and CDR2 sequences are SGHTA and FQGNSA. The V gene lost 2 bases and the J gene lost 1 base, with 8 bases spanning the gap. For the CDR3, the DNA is TGTACCAGCAGCTTATTGGTCGGGAACACTGAAGCTTTCTTT. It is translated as CTSSLLVGNTEAFF. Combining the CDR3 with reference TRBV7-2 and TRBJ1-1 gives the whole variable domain GAGVSQSPSNKVTEKGKDVELRCDPISGHTALYWYRQSLGQGLEFLIYFQGNSAPDKSGLPSDRFSAERTGGSVSTLTIQRTQQEDSAVYLCTSSLLVGNTEAFFGQGTRLTVV.